These T cell receptor beta chains were read from a single sample in a study of regulatory T cells in long-lasting Graves disease. TCRdb fed the multiplex PCR reads into MiXCR, producing one record per CDR3 protein. The sample lists roughly 500,000 distinct CDR3 sequences, approximately 13% seen once, with roughly 10% in the top ten. The same data also contributed to another study, on T cells in Graves' hyperthyroidism and ophthalmopathy.

Sequenced material: peripheral blood mononuclear cells (PBMCs), taken at new diagnosis, from a patient treated with antithyroid drugs. The receptors were gathered from a man aged 25 to 40 with Graves disease. The CDR3 runs from the conserved cysteine through the conserved F or W. Each record gives: V gene, D gene, J gene, clone size, CDR3 protein, CDR3 DNA. The D gene is left open where the match is weak. Size values are once, few and many counts, or a class for expanded clones, and some rows have none.

>TRBV12-3/TRBV12-4|TRBD2|TRBJ2-1|many
CASSYGLAGVVYDEQFF
TGTGCCAGCAGTTACGGCCTAGCGGGAGTAGTTTACGATGAGCAGTTCTTC
>TRBV29-1|TRBD1|TRBJ2-7|many
CSAQGGDRDASEQYF
TGCAGCGCACAGGGTGGGGACAGGGACGCATCCGAGCAGTACTTC
>TRBV6-1|NA|TRBJ1-2|few
CASMRVESYGYTF
TGTGCCAGCATGAGAGTTGAGTCCTATGGCTACACCTTC
>TRBV20-1|TRBD2|TRBJ2-1|many
CSVLAGLLYNEQFF
TGCAGTGTTCTAGCGGGACTTCTTTACAATGAGCAGTTCTTC
>TRBV20-1|TRBD2|TRBJ2-7|NA
CSASDFSGSSYEQYF
TGCAGTGCTTCAGATTTTAGCGGGAGTTCCTACGAGCAGTACTTC
>TRBV2|TRBD2|TRBJ2-1|NA
CASSMGLAGSEQFF
TGTGCCAGCAGTATGGGACTAGCGGGTAGTGAGCAGTTCTTC
>TRBV11-2|NA|TRBJ2-7|NA
CASSFISGTTYEQYF
TGTGCCAGCAGCTTTATCTCAGGAACAACCTACGAGCAGTACTTC
>TRBV30|NA|TRBJ2-7|NA
CAWKVRPYEQYF
TGTGCCTGGAAGGTTCGGCCCTACGAGCAGTACTTC
>TRBV25-1|TRBD1|TRBJ1-2|NA
CASSDGTGGFRNGYTF
TGTGCCAGCAGTGACGGGACAGGGGGCTTTAGAAATGGCTACACCTTC
>TRBV7-2|NA|TRBJ1-3|few
CASSFTVAGNTIYF
TGTGCCAGCAGCTTTACCGTGGCAGGAAACACCATATATTTT
>TRBV10-3|NA|TRBJ2-3|many
CAISESTDTQYF
TGTGCCATCAGTGAGTCGACGGATACGCAGTATTTT
>TRBV24-1|NA|TRBJ1-1|many
CATSGGGTEAFF
TGTGCCACCAGTGGTGGGGGCACTGAAGCTTTCTTT
>TRBV6-1|NA|TRBJ2-5|few
CASSEVGAGRETQYF
TGTGCCAGCAGTGAAGTTGGGGCGGGGAGGGAGACCCAGTACTTC
>TRBV2|NA|TRBJ1-1|many
CASSEIRGLGMNTEAFF
TGTGCCAGCAGTGAAATAAGGGGATTGGGTATGAACACTGAAGCTTTCTTT
>TRBV20-1|NA|TRBJ2-7|few
CSATPPDLAHEQYF
TGCAGTGCTACCCCCCCGGACCTCGCCCACGAGCAGTACTTC
>TRBV20-1|TRBD2|TRBJ2-7|many
CSATGLAGVGYEQYF
TGCAGTGCTACGGGACTAGCGGGAGTAGGGTACGAGCAGTACTTC
>TRBV18|NA|TRBJ1-5|few
CASSPQGGLNSNQPQHF
TGTGCCAGCTCACCACAGGGAGGTCTGAATAGCAATCAGCCCCAGCATTTT
>TRBV20-1|NA|TRBJ2-7|many
CSARDGKGGSEQYF
TGCAGTGCTAGAGATGGAAAGGGTGGGAGCGAGCAGTACTTC
>TRBV10-2|NA|TRBJ1-2|few
CASSPQTGYGYTF
TGCGCCAGCAGTCCGCAGACAGGCTATGGCTACACCTTC
>TRBV27|NA|TRBJ2-2|many
CASRPPGNTGELFF
TGTGCCAGCAGACCGCCGGGGAACACCGGGGAGCTGTTTTTT
>TRBV29-1|NA|TRBJ2-7|many
CSVNRSPYEQYF
TGCAGCGTCAACAGGAGCCCCTACGAGCAGTACTTC
>TRBV24-1|NA|TRBJ2-3|few
CATSEWASTDTQYF
TGTGCCACCAGTGAATGGGCTAGCACAGATACGCAGTATTTT
>TRBV12-3/TRBV12-4|NA|TRBJ2-1|many
CASRRPSNEQFF
TGTGCCAGCCGACGGCCGAGCAATGAGCAGTTCTTC
>TRBV2|TRBD1|TRBJ1-2|few
CASPWDSSGPGYTF
TGTGCCAGCCCTTGGGACAGTTCAGGGCCGGGCTACACCTTC
>TRBV19|TRBD2|TRBJ2-3|many
CASTDSAGADTQYF
TGTGCCAGTACCGACTCAGCGGGAGCAGATACGCAGTATTTT
>TRBV5-1|TRBD1|TRBJ2-7|few
CASSLAGTGGVNEQYF
TGCGCCAGCAGCTTGGCCGGGACAGGGGGTGTCAACGAGCAGTACTTC
>TRBV20-1|TRBD2|TRBJ2-3|many
CSATESSGWFSTDTQYF
TGCAGTGCTACGGAGTCTAGCGGGTGGTTTAGCACAGATACGCAGTATTTT
>TRBV20-1|TRBD1|TRBJ2-1|many
CSAGGQVNEQFF
TGCAGTGCTGGAGGACAGGTCAATGAGCAGTTCTTC
>TRBV9|NA|TRBJ2-7|few
CASGAAEDEQYF
TGTGCCAGCGGGGCCGCTGAGGACGAGCAGTACTTC
>TRBV4-2|NA|TRBJ2-7|NA
CASSQPSLSYEQYF
TGTGCCAGCAGCCAACCCTCCCTCTCCTACGAGCAGTACTTC
>TRBV7-9|TRBD1|TRBJ2-7|many
CASRSPGQGDEQYF
TGTGCCAGCAGATCCCCGGGACAGGGTGACGAGCAGTACTTC
>TRBV20-1|TRBD1|TRBJ2-7|many
CSASRTGGEQYF
TGCAGTGCTAGTAGGACAGGGGGCGAGCAGTACTTC
>TRBV18|TRBD2|TRBJ2-3|NA
CASSPGLAALSTDTQYF
TGTGCCAGCTCACCTGGACTAGCGGCCCTGAGCACAGATACGCAGTATTTT
>TRBV7-9|TRBD1|TRBJ1-1|NA
CASSHDPGTANTEAFF
TGTGCCAGCAGCCACGATCCCGGGACAGCGAACACTGAAGCTTTCTTT
>TRBV19|TRBD1|TRBJ1-5|few
CASSHRQGRGQPQHF
TGTGCCAGTAGTCACCGACAGGGAAGAGGCCAGCCCCAGCATTTT
>TRBV28|NA|TRBJ1-1|many
CASSPPGLGRNTEAFF
TGTGCCAGCAGTCCTCCCGGTTTAGGGCGGAACACTGAAGCTTTCTTT
>TRBV19|TRBD2|TRBJ2-3|few
CASSASGPAGASDTQYF
TGTGCCAGTAGTGCCTCGGGACCAGCGGGAGCATCAGATACGCAGTATTTT
>TRBV10-3|TRBD2|TRBJ2-1|few
CAISLAGEAEQFF
TGTGCCATCAGCTTAGCGGGAGAGGCTGAGCAGTTCTTC
>TRBV3-1|NA|TRBJ2-4|NA
CASSLLTGTRNIQYF
TGTGCCAGCAGCCTACTCACGGGGACAAGAAACATTCAGTACTTC
>TRBV25-1|NA|TRBJ1-4|many
CASSEYRKAGGSNEKLFF
TGTGCCAGCAGTGAATATAGGAAGGCCGGGGGGTCTAATGAAAAACTGTTTTTT
>TRBV29-1|NA|TRBJ2-1|NA
CSVRGRSNEQFF
TGCAGCGTCCGGGGGAGAAGTAATGAGCAGTTCTTC
>TRBV12-3/TRBV12-4|TRBD2|TRBJ2-1|many
CASSSLSGRLGNEQFF
TGTGCCAGCAGTTCTCTTAGCGGGAGGTTAGGAAATGAGCAGTTCTTC
>TRBV27|TRBD2|TRBJ2-1|many
CASTLFAGAPYNEQFF
TGTGCCAGCACCCTATTCGCGGGAGCACCTTACAATGAGCAGTTCTTC
>TRBV20-1|TRBD2|TRBJ2-3|few
CSARLAGALDTQYF
TGCAGTGCTAGACTAGCGGGAGCCCTGGATACGCAGTATTTT
>TRBV20-1|NA|TRBJ2-3|NA
CTSGPITDTQYF
TGCACAAGCGGGCCTATCACAGATACGCAGTATTTT
>TRBV2|NA|TRBJ1-2|many
CASSEGERYGYTF
TGTGCCAGCAGTGAAGGGGAACGGTATGGCTACACCTTC
>TRBV28|NA|TRBJ1-1|many
CASSFGTLPEAFF
TGTGCCAGCAGTTTTGGTACCCTGCCTGAAGCTTTCTTT
>TRBV19|TRBD2|TRBJ2-7|many
CASEAHLAGISYEQYF
TGTGCCAGTGAGGCTCATCTAGCGGGGATCTCCTACGAGCAGTACTTC
>TRBV5-1|NA|TRBJ2-7|NA
CASSLSGCEQYF
TGCGCCAGCAGCTTGTCCGGATGCGAGCAGTACTTC
>TRBV7-2|TRBD1|TRBJ2-3|NA
CASSLAGQGSWTDTQYF
TGTGCCAGCAGCTTAGCGGGACAGGGAAGTTGGACAGATACGCAGTATTTT
>TRBV6-2/TRBV6-3|TRBD1|TRBJ2-2|few
CASKGQSTGELFF
TGTGCCAGCAAGGGACAGTCCACCGGGGAGCTGTTTTTT
>TRBV5-1|NA|TRBJ2-7|many
CASSVRTADYEQYF
TGCGCCAGCAGCGTCAGAACCGCCGACTACGAGCAGTACTTC
>TRBV12-3/TRBV12-4|NA|TRBJ1-5|many
CASSSGGPSNQPQHF
TGTGCCAGCAGTTCAGGAGGACCTAGCAATCAGCCCCAGCATTTT
>TRBV7-2|NA|TRBJ2-1|NA
CASSAGTPGIYNEQFF
TGTGCCAGCAGCGCCGGGACCCCCGGGATTTACAATGAGCAGTTCTTC